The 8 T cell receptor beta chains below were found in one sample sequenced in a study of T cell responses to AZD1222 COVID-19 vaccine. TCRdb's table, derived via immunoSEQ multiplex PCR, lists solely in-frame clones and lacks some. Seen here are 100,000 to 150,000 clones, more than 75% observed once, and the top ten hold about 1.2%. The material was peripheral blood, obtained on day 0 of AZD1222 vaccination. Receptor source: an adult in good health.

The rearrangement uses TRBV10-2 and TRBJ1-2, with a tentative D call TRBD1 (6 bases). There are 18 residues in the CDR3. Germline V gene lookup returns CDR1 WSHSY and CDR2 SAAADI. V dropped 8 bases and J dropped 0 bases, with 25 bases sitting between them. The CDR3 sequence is CASGWGINTWTANYGYTF. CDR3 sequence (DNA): TGCGCCAGCGGCTGGGGAATAAATACCTGGACAGCTAACTATGGCTACACCTTC.

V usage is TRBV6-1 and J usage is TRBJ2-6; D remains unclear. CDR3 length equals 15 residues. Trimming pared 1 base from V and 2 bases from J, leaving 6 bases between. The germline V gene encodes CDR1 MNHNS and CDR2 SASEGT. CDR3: CASSEGVTGANVLTF. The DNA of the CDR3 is TGTGCCAGCAGTGAAGGAGTTACTGGGGCCAACGTCCTGACTTTC.

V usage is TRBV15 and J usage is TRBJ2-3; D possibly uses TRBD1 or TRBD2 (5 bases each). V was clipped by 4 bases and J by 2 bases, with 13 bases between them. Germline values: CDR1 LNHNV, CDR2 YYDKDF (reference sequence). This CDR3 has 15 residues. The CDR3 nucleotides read TGTGCCACCAGCAAAGGTGGGGGTTCCACAGATACGCAGTATTTT. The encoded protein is CATSKGGGSTDTQYF.

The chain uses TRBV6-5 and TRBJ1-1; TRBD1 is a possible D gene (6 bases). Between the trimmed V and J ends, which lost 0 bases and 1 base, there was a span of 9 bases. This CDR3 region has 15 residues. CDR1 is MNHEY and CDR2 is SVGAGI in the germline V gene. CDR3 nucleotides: TGTGCCAGCAGTTACTCGATAGGGGGGAACACTGAAGCTTTCTTT. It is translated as CASSYSIGGNTEAFF.

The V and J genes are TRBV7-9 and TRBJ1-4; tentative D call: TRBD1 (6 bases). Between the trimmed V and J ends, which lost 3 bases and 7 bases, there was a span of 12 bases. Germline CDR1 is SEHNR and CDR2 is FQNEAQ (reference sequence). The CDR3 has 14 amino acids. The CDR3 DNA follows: TGTGCCAGCAGCTTCGTGGGGGGCGGTGAAAAACTGTTTTTT. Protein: CASSFVGGGEKLFF.

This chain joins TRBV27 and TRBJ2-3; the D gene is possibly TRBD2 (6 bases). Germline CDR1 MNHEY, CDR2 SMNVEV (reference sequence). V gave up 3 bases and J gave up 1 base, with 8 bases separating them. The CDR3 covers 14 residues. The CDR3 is CASSFPGGTDTQYF. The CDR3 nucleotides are TGTGCCAGCAGTTTTCCGGGGGGCACAGATACGCAGTATTTT.

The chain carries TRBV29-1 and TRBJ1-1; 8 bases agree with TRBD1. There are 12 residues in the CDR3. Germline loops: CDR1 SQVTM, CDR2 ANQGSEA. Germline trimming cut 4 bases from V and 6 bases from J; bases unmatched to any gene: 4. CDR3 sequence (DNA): TGCAGCGTTGGGACAGGGCCTTCTGAAGCTTTCTTT. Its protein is CSVGTGPSEAFF.

DNA of the CDR3: TGTGCCAGCAGCCAAATTCGCCAAACAGGGCCCGAGCAGTACTTC. Translated, it gives CASSQIRQTGPEQYF. This chain uses TRBV7-9 with TRBJ2-7; D is perhaps TRBD1 (6 bases). Trimming cost V 5 bases and J 6 bases, with 20 bases left between them. The CDR3 consists of 15 residues. The germline V gene encodes CDR1 SEHNR and CDR2 FQNEAQ (reference sequence).